This passage covers 30 T cell receptor beta chains from one sample sequenced in a study of blood T cell repertoires in COVID-19. Method: immunoSEQ multiplex PCR; TCRdb's copy keeps in-frame clones and lacks some. The sample lists 250,000 to 400,000 clones; approximately 88% were seen once. Sequencing input: peripheral blood. These receptors were collected from a woman aged 25 to 39 with COVID-19, enrolled during active disease.

The V and J genes are TRBV6-2 or TRBV6-3 and TRBJ1-2; D is unresolved. The V gene lost 5 bases and the J gene lost 7 bases, with 5 bases spanning the gap. Per the germline V gene, CDR1 is MNHEY and CDR2 is SVGEGT. The CDR3 contains 10 residues. CDR3 in DNA: TGTGCCAGCAGTCTAGGTGGCTACACCTTC. It is translated as CASSLGGYTF.

This chain joins TRBV6-6 and TRBJ1-1; D unclear. Trimming took 5 bases from V and 4 from J, leaving 11 bases between them. CDR3 size: 13 residues. CDR1 is MNHNY and CDR2 is SVGAGI in the germline V gene (reference sequence). CDR3 sequence reads: CASSPKVATEAFF. Written as DNA, the CDR3 is TGTGCCAGCAGTCCCAAGGTAGCCACTGAAGCTTTCTTT.

The V and J genes are TRBV29-1 and TRBJ1-2, with no clear D. The CDR3 covers 12 residues. Trimming pared 6 bases from V and 8 bases from J, leaving 16 bases between. The germline V gene encodes CDR1 SQVTM and CDR2 ANQGSEA. CDR3 in DNA: TGCAGCGTCCTCGCGCGGGTGGAAGGCTACACCTTC. Protein: CSVLARVEGYTF.

The V call is TRBV25-1, the J call TRBJ1-1, with D tentatively TRBD1 (5 bases). V was clipped by 5 bases and J by 2 bases, with 12 bases between them. Germline values: CDR1 MGHDK, CDR2 SYGVNS. This CDR3 is built from 14 residues. CDR3 region: CASSPWGGNTEAFF. CDR3 bases: TGTGCCAGCAGTCCCTGGGGGGGTAACACTGAAGCTTTCTTT.

The rearrangement uses TRBV5-4 and TRBJ1-4, with 8 nucleotides matching TRBD1. This CDR3 region has 13 residues. V was clipped by 9 bases and J by 8 bases; unmatched bases: 9. The germline V gene has CDR1 SGHNT and CDR2 YYREEE (reference sequence). This CDR3 reads CATRDRGREKLFF. The CDR3 DNA sequence: TGTGCCACACGAGACAGGGGAAGGGAAAAACTGTTTTTT. The full variable domain, with the rest looked up from reference TRBV5-4 and TRBJ1-4, is ETGVTQSPTHLIKTRGQQVTLRCSSQSGHNTVSWYQQALGQGPQFIFQYYREEENGRGNFPPRFSGLQFPNYSSELNVNALELDDSALYLCATRDRGREKLFFGSGTQLSVL.

This clone was counted many times. The rearrangement links TRBV4-2 to TRBJ2-7; 9 bases map to TRBD1. There are 15 residues in the CDR3. Per germline, CDR1 LGHNA and CDR2 YNFKEQ. Trimming removed 1 base from V and 6 bases from J; junction bases left unmatched: 7. As DNA, the CDR3 is TGTGCCAGCAGCCAAGCAGGGACAGGGAGGATCGAGCAGTACTTC. It yields the protein CASSQAGTGRIEQYF.

Only a few counts were recorded for this clone. CDR3 amino acids: CASSYSSGGLSTETQYF. DNA for the CDR3: TGTGCCAGCAGTTACTCGAGTGGGGGCCTTAGTACAGAGACCCAGTACTTC. The chain carries TRBV6-2 or TRBV6-3 and TRBJ2-5; a possible D gene is TRBD1 (6 bases). Germline CDR1 is MNHEY and CDR2 is SVGEGT. The CDR3 spans 17 residues. Trimming left V 0 bases short and J 4 bases short, with 18 bases between.

J is TRBJ2-7 and V is TRBV2; 10 bases fit TRBD1. V lost 7 bases, J lost 5 bases, and 8 bases stayed unmatched. This CDR3 contains 14 residues. Per germline, CDR1 SNHLY and CDR2 FYNNEI. CDR3 DNA sequence: TGTGCCAGCAAGGAAAGGGACAGGGGCCACGAGCAGTACTTC. Translating it yields CASKERDRGHEQYF.

The chain combines TRBV28 with TRBJ2-1, with 7 bases aligning to TRBD2. CDR3 size: 14 residues. Trimming cost V 5 bases and J 6 bases; bases outside gene matches: 7. CDR1 and CDR2 from the germline V gene are MDHEN and SYDVKM. DNA of the CDR3: TGTGCCAGCAGTCCCGGGGGGAAGCTCAATGAGCAGTTCTTC. As protein: CASSPGGKLNEQFF.

The rearrangement uses TRBV6-6 and TRBJ2-1; 11 bases are a match to TRBD2. The CDR3 is made up of 16 amino acids. Germline V CDR1 and CDR2: MNHNY, SVGAGI (reference sequence). The junction had 3 bases not matched to a gene; V was cut back by 2 bases and J by 3 bases. The DNA for the CDR3 is TGTGCCAGCAGTTACGCCGGGACTAGCGGCTACAATGAGCAGTTCTTC. Amino acid sequence: CASSYAGTSGYNEQFF.

The rearrangement links TRBV11-3 to TRBJ2-2; 8 nucleotides agree with TRBD1. The CDR3 covers 15 residues. With V trimmed by 5 bases and J by 6 bases, 8 bases remained unmatched. Germline V CDR1 and CDR2: SGHNT, YENEEA. The CDR3 DNA reads TGTGCCAGCAGCACCAGGACAGGGCGGTCCGGGGAGCTGTTTTTT. It translates to CASSTRTGRSGELFF.

The rearrangement uses TRBV11-3 and TRBJ1-4; possible D gene TRBD1, 6 bases. This CDR3 contains 15 residues. V was clipped by 5 bases and J by 0 bases, with 10 bases between them. Per the germline V gene, CDR1 is SGHNT and CDR2 is YENEEA. The CDR3 is CASSLTGTTNEKLFF. CDR3 sequence (DNA): TGTGCCAGCAGCCTTACAGGGACAACTAATGAAAAACTGTTTTTT.

The J gene is TRBJ1-2, the V gene TRBV3-1 (or the pseudogene TRBV3-2), with TRBD1 as a possible D gene (6 bases). Germline V gene data show CDR1 as LGHDT and CDR2 as YNNKEL (reference sequence). The V gene lost 4 bases and the J gene lost 3 bases, with 9 bases spanning the gap. The CDR3 extends over 13 amino acids. The DNA of the CDR3 is TGTGCCAGCAGCCGAGGACAGTACTATGGCTACACCTTC. As protein: CASSRGQYYGYTF.

The rearrangement uses TRBV18 and TRBJ2-2; D unresolved. CDR1 and CDR2 (germline): KGHSH, LQKENI. With 3 bases removed from V and 0 bases from J, the gap between germline ends came to 8 bases. The length of the CDR3 is 15 residues. CDR3 residues: CASSPAAANTGELFF. CDR3 DNA sequence: TGTGCCAGCTCACCGGCGGCTGCGAACACCGGGGAGCTGTTTTTT.

The gene calls are TRBV29-1 and TRBJ2-1; the match to TRBD1 covers 7 bases. This CDR3 comprises 13 residues. Germline V gene data show CDR1 as SQVTM and CDR2 as ANQGSEA. The V segment lost 6 bases and the J segment 5 bases; nucleotides outside the gene matches: 7. CDR3 nucleotide sequence: TGCAGCGTCCCGGGACAGTCAAACAATGAGCAGTTCTTC. Amino acids: CSVPGQSNNEQFF.

V and J are TRBV28 and TRBJ1-4, with 9 bases fitting TRBD1. J gave up 2 bases and V 5 bases, and 6 bases lay outside the gene matches. The CDR3 extends over 16 amino acids. Germline values: CDR1 MDHEN, CDR2 SYDVKM. This chain's CDR3 is CASSKGQGPTNEKLFF. The DNA for the CDR3 is TGTGCCAGCAGTAAGGGACAGGGTCCGACTAATGAAAAACTGTTTTTT.

The count of this clone is one. The rearrangement links TRBV27 to TRBJ2-1; D is undetermined. CDR1 is MNHEY and CDR2 is SMNVEV in the germline V gene (reference sequence). CDR3 length: 12 amino acids. V lost 5 bases and J 9 bases, leaving 11 bases between the germline ends. CDR3 in amino acids: CASSPRRSEQFF. The CDR3 DNA reads TGTGCCAGCAGTCCCCGTAGGAGTGAGCAGTTCTTC.

The DNA of the CDR3 is TGTGCCAGCAGCTTGGGGACAGGGTTTGGCTACACCTTC. It is translated as CASSLGTGFGYTF. The chain uses TRBV5-5 and TRBJ1-2, with 8 nucleotides matching TRBD1. Trimming took 0 bases from V and 7 from J; bases not matched to a gene: 2. CDR3 length equals 13 residues. From germline, CDR1 is SGHKS and CDR2 YYEKEE (reference sequence). The full variable domain, rest sourced from reference TRBV5-5 and TRBJ1-2, is DAGVTQSPTHLIKTRGQQVTLRCSPISGHKSVSWYQQVLGQGPQFIFQYYEKEERGRGNFPDRFSARQFPNYSSELNVNALLLGDSALYLCASSLGTGFGYTFGSGTRLTVV.

The chain joins TRBV2 to TRBJ1-2; D might be TRBD1 (6 bases). This CDR3 contains 13 residues. V shed 5 bases and J shed 1 base, with 8 bases lying between them. Germline V lookup: CDR1 SNHLY, CDR2 FYNNEI. This CDR3 reads CASSRTDNYGYTF. The CDR3 nucleotides read TGTGCCAGCAGTCGGACAGATAACTATGGCTACACCTTC.

The V and J genes are TRBV7-2 and TRBJ1-2; D is possibly TRBD1 (5 bases). V was trimmed by 3 bases and J by 5 bases, leaving 7 bases between them. Germline V gives CDR1 SGHTA, CDR2 FQGNSA. This CDR3 has 12 amino acids. In DNA form, the CDR3 reads TGTGCCAGCAGCTTGGGACTTTATGGCTACACCTTC. Protein: CASSLGLYGYTF. Combining the CDR3 with reference TRBV7-2 and TRBJ1-2 gives the whole variable domain GAGVSQSPSNKVTEKGKDVELRCDPISGHTALYWYRQSLGQGLEFLIYFQGNSAPDKSGLPSDRFSAERTGGSVSTLTIQRTQQEDSAVYLCASSLGLYGYTFGSGTRLTVV.

This clone is a singleton in its sample. The V call is TRBV5-6, the J call TRBJ1-5, with D unclear. Deletions cut 4 bases from V and 4 bases from J, with 15 bases between. Germline V gene sequence: CDR1 SGHDT, CDR2 YYEEEE. There are 15 residues in the CDR3. The CDR3: CASSRHDGFNQPQHF. CDR3 DNA: TGTGCCAGCAGCCGACACGACGGCTTTAATCAGCCCCAGCATTTT.

This clone was seen once. CDR3 region: CASSITSTSGVGDTQYF. The CDR3 coding sequence is TGTGCCAGTAGTATAACATCTACTAGCGGGGTGGGGGATACGCAGTATTTT. This rearrangement joins TRBV19 to TRBJ2-3, with 10 bases fitting TRBD2. CDR1 is LNHDA, CDR2 SQIVND, per germline (reference sequence). The V gene end was trimmed by 2 bases and the J gene end by 6 bases; junction bases not matched to a gene: 11. The CDR3 sequence is 17 residues long.

The chain combines TRBV6-6 with TRBJ2-2, with a weak D call TRBD1 (5 bases). Trimming shortened V by 8 bases and J by 4 bases, and 20 bases separated the two germline ends. The V gene's germline CDR1 is MNHNY and CDR2 SVGAGI (reference sequence). This CDR3 comprises 16 residues. CDR3 bases: TGTGCCAGCGGCCCCCGGGTAGGGGCTGGCACCGGGGAGCTGTTTTTT. It yields the protein CASGPRVGAGTGELFF.

CDR3 in amino acids: CASSSRDYEQYF. DNA of the CDR3: TGTGCCAGCAGCTCGAGAGACTACGAGCAGTACTTC. The V and J genes are TRBV11-1 and TRBJ2-7; no reliable D call. Germline CDR1 reads SGHAT; CDR2 reads FQDESV (reference sequence). CDR3 length equals 12 residues. Trimming removed 4 bases from V and 3 bases from J, with 7 bases in between. The full variable domain, its missing parts supplied by reference TRBV11-1 and TRBJ2-7, is EAEVAQSPRYKITEKSQAVAFWCDPISGHATLYWYRQILGQGPELLVQFQDESVVDDSQLPKDRFSAERLKGVDSTLKIQPAELGDSAMYLCASSSRDYEQYFGPGTRLTVT.

This clone appeared a single time. The chain joins TRBV30 to TRBJ1-2; tentatively, D is TRBD1 (6 bases). Germline V gene lookup returns CDR1 GTSNPN and CDR2 SVGIG (reference sequence). V was trimmed by 4 bases and J by 8 bases, leaving 14 bases between them. This CDR3 has 12 residues. The CDR3 nucleotides read TGTGCCTGGAAAGGGGGTTATAGCGGCTACACCTTC. This codes for CAWKGGYSGYTF.

The genes are TRBV28 and TRBJ1-1, with 7 bases fitting TRBD1. Germline V gives CDR1 MDHEN, CDR2 SYDVKM. V shed 5 bases, J shed 0 bases, and the junction held 9 bases outside the gene matches. The CDR3 has 16 residues. CDR3 loop: CASSLGTAYLNTEAFF. The CDR3 nucleotides are TGTGCCAGCAGTCTCGGGACAGCCTACTTGAACACTGAAGCTTTCTTT.

The gene calls are TRBV29-1 and TRBJ2-7, with a possible D match to TRBD1 (6 bases). This CDR3 contains 14 residues. The V end lost 6 bases, the J end lost 3 bases, and 18 bases lay between the germline ends. Per the germline V gene, CDR1 is SQVTM and CDR2 is ANQGSEA. CDR3 residues: CSVPKGVGLYEQYF. CDR3 coding DNA: TGCAGCGTCCCTAAGGGGGTGGGCCTCTACGAGCAGTACTTC.

The rearrangement uses TRBV19 and TRBJ1-1; D remains ambiguous. Germline V CDR1 and CDR2: LNHDA, SQIVND (reference sequence). The CDR3 is made up of 15 amino acids. The V gene lost 8 bases and the J gene lost 4 bases, with 20 bases spanning the gap. The CDR3 reads CASQVQLYGSTEAFF. The CDR3 DNA is TGTGCCAGTCAGGTTCAGCTGTATGGGTCCACTGAAGCTTTCTTT.

This clone was seen more than once but under ten times. The J gene is TRBJ1-1, the V gene TRBV25-1; the D gene is possibly TRBD1 (5 bases). Germline V gene data show CDR1 as MGHDK and CDR2 as SYGVNS. The CDR3 totals 15 residues. V was cut by 1 base and J by 2 bases, with 11 bases left in between. CDR3 region: CASSESMGLNTEAFF. The DNA of the CDR3 is TGTGCCAGCAGTGAATCCATGGGACTTAACACTGAAGCTTTCTTT.

The CDR3 loop is CASSLALRLAGGSPDIQYF. The CDR3, as DNA: TGTGCCAGCAGCTTAGCGCTACGACTAGCGGGGGGGTCCCCTGACATTCAGTACTTC. V is TRBV7-2 and J is TRBJ2-4, with 14 bases identical to TRBD2. Germline V gene data show CDR1 as SGHTA and CDR2 as FQGNSA. The CDR3 extends over 19 amino acids. Trimming removed 0 bases from V and 8 bases from J; junction bases left unmatched: 12.